This entry describes one T cell receptor beta chain. These data belong to a study of blood T cell repertoires in COVID-19. Study-wide context: Acute-phase and convalescent COVID-19 samples originated in the United States, Italy and Spain. T cells, B-cell-depleted T cells, or PBMCs supplied cDNA or gDNA.

Methods used by the authors: Using reference gene primer amplification, nucleated cell counts were estimated. Here immunoSEQ multiplex PCR was the method, and the copy in TCRdb shows in-frame clones only, minus some. V, J and clone size reflect that table, while D and trimming were determined from the DNA. Found here are about 220,000 clones, approximately 82% of them singletons; the top ten hold 3.6%. The germline V gene encodes CDR1 SQVTM and CDR2 ANQGSEA. This CDR3 contains 15 residues. V was trimmed by 0 bases and J by 2 bases, leaving 13 bases between them. The chain carries TRBV29-1 and TRBJ1-2; D perhaps matches TRBD1 (5 bases). Sequencing was done on a sample of peripheral blood. The TCR sequence derives from a woman of 80 years or more with acute or convalescent COVID-19. In nucleotides, the CDR3 is TGCAGCGTTGAAGACCGGACATATAGAAACTATGGCTACACCTTC. Its translation: CSVEDRTYRNYGYTF.